The source of this T cell receptor (beta chain) is a study of blood T cell repertoires in COVID-19. Profiling relied on immunoSEQ multiplex PCR, and the TCRdb table lists in-frame clones only, not all of them. The sample consists of over 250,000 clones, more than 80% of them appearing once. The length of the CDR3 is 15 residues. Losses at the gene ends were 7 bases for V and 6 bases for J; bases not matched to a gene: 7. Looked up from germline, CDR1 is LNHDA and CDR2 is SQIVND (reference sequence). This clone was observed a handful of times. Donors were grouped by their self-reported clinical history. For recovered donors of Cohort 3, there were two negative PCRs, clearance, or symptom resolution.

The sample taken for sequencing was PBMCs or T cells enriched from blood (not recorded which). This chain joins TRBV19 and TRBJ1-5, with 12 bases identical to TRBD1. The clonotype originates from a young woman who had recovered from COVID-19. The CDR3 here is CASTHGDRGPQPQHF. The CDR3, as DNA: TGTGCCAGTACGCACGGGGACAGGGGGCCTCAGCCCCAGCATTTT.